The rows below give T cell receptor beta chains drawn from one sample of a study of cytomegalovirus exposure and HLA in healthy donors. TCRdb keeps only in-frame clones here, not all; method: immunoSEQ multiplex PCR. The table lists approximately 110,000 clones, 76% of them singletons. The sequenced material came from PBMCs. The source of these receptors is a man aged 50-60 years in good health and CMV-seronegative. Each CDR3 is given with its conserved first and last residue. The D gene is left open where the match is weak. Rows may omit the clone size; those that give it use once, few, many or a size class.

-	TRBV2	-	TRBJ1-2	CASSRNKGLGTPYGYTF	TGTGCCAGCAGTCGGAACAAGGGACTAGGGACCCCCTATGGCTACACCTTC
-	TRBV5-6	TRBD1	TRBJ2-7	CASSFRQGAGYEQYF	TGTGCCAGCAGCTTCCGACAGGGGGCTGGGTACGAGCAGTACTTC
-	TRBV7-3	TRBD2	TRBJ2-1	CASSLLAGSEQFF	TGTGCCAGCAGCTTACTAGCGGGGAGTGAGCAGTTCTTC
-	TRBV7-9	TRBD1	TRBJ1-2	CSSSAGTGELYGYTF	TGTTCCAGCAGCGCCGGGACAGGAGAACTCTATGGCTACACCTTC
-	TRBV7-8	TRBD1	TRBJ2-5	CASSFEGGIQETQYF	TGTGCCAGCAGCTTCGAAGGGGGCATCCAAGAGACCCAGTACTTC
-	TRBV5-4	TRBD1	TRBJ1-5	CASSSQGITNQPQHF	TGTGCCAGCAGCTCACAGGGGATAACAAATCAGCCCCAGCATTTT
few	TRBV7-9	TRBD1	TRBJ2-3	CASSPGQSTDTQYF	TGTGCCAGCAGCCCGGGACAGAGCACAGATACGCAGTATTTT
-	TRBV4-2	TRBD1	TRBJ1-3	CASSYDRDSGNTIYF	TGTGCCAGCAGCTACGACAGGGACTCTGGAAACACCATATATTTT
-	TRBV19	-	TRBJ1-2	CASSIREDGYGYTF	TGTGCCAGTAGTATAAGGGAGGATGGCTATGGCTACACCTTC
few	TRBV5-5	TRBD1	TRBJ1-5	CASSLLTGEPQHF	TGTGCCAGCAGCCTTCTCACAGGGGAGCCCCAGCATTTT
-	TRBV5-8	-	TRBJ2-1	CASSVHRVGEGQFF	TGTGCCAGCAGCGTACACAGGGTTGGGGAAGGGCAGTTCTTC